The rows below give T cell receptor beta chains drawn from one sample of a study of Ad26.COV2.S vaccination and SARS-CoV-2 variants. TCRdb's copy holds only in-frame clones and misses some; the assay was immunoSEQ multiplex PCR. The data show about 350,000 clones, around 89% seen once. The sample consisted of peripheral blood, taken in a trial of Ad26.COV2.S vaccine versus placebo. These receptor sequences come from a person aged 18-60 years who received the Ad26.COV2.S COVID-19 vaccine or a placebo. The CDR3 runs from the conserved cysteine through the conserved F or W. D genes are given only for firm matches. The size of a clone is reported for some rows only, either as once, few or many, or as a class for expanded clones.

TRBJ2-5,-,TRBV6-5,-,CASSYTPGDQETQYF,TGTGCCAGCAGTTACACGCCGGGGGACCAAGAGACCCAGTACTTC
TRBJ1-1,-,TRBV29-1,once,CSVDGLVNTEAFF,TGCAGCGTTGACGGGCTGGTGAACACTGAAGCTTTCTTT
TRBJ1-2,-,TRBV16,-,CASSLHSGNYGYTF,TGTGCCAGCAGCCTCCATTCAGGGAACTATGGCTACACCTTC
TRBJ2-5,-,TRBV9,-,CASSVGVGGQETQYF,TGTGCCAGCAGCGTAGGTGTGGGGGGCCAAGAGACCCAGTACTTC
TRBJ2-2,TRBD1,TRBV7-9,-,CASSPTLGQGNTGELFF,TGTGCCAGCAGCCCTACCCTCGGACAGGGGAACACCGGGGAGCTGTTTTTT
TRBJ2-1,-,TRBV5-5,-,CASSFVRVEQFF,TGTGCCAGCAGCTTTGTAAGGGTTGAGCAGTTCTTC
TRBJ2-3,-,TRBV4-1,-,CASSQERRDTQYF,TGCGCCAGCAGCCAAGAAAGGAGAGATACGCAGTATTTT
TRBJ2-7,-,TRBV6-5,-,CASSRAGYEQYF,TGTGCCAGCAGCCGGGCCGGCTACGAGCAGTACTTC
TRBJ2-1,TRBD2,TRBV10-3,-,CASAPGLENNEQFF,TGTGCCAGCGCGCCGGGACTAGAAAACAATGAGCAGTTCTTC
TRBJ1-2,TRBD1,TRBV11-3,-,CASTRDRDLYGYTF,TGTGCCAGCACCAGGGACAGGGACCTCTATGGCTACACCTTC
TRBJ2-1,TRBD1,TRBV27,-,CASSFKTGNEQFF,TGTGCCAGCAGTTTTAAGACAGGGAATGAGCAGTTCTTC